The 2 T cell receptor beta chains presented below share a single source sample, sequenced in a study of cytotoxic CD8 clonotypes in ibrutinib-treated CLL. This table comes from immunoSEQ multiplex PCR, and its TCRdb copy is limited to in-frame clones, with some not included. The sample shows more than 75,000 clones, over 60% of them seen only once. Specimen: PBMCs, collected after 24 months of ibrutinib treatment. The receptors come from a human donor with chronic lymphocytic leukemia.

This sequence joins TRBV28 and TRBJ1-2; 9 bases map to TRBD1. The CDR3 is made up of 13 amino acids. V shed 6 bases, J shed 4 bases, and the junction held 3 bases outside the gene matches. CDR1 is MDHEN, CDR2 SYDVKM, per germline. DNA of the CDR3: TGTGCCAGCAGAGTGACAGGGGGCTATGGCTACACCTTC. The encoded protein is CASRVTGGYGYTF.

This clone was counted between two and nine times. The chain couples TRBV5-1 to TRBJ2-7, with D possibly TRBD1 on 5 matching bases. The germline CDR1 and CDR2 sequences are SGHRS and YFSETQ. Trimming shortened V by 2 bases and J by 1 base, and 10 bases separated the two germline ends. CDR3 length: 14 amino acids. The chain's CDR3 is CASSFDSASYEQYF. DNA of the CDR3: TGCGCCAGCAGCTTTGACAGCGCTTCCTACGAGCAGTACTTC.